The next 15 T cell receptor beta chains were all read from a single sample in a study of T cell responses to AZD1222 COVID-19 vaccine. Clones were sequenced by immunoSEQ multiplex PCR, and TCRdb holds only the in-frame ones, with some missing. Among 150,000 to 200,000 clones listed, approximately 94% were seen once. Sequencing was performed on peripheral blood, taken 28 days after the second AZD1222 dose. These receptors came from an adult who received the AZD1222 COVID-19 vaccine.

The chain has TRBV6-5 and TRBJ1-2; 8 bases are a match to TRBD1. The CDR3 is 13 amino acids. Germline V CDR1 and CDR2: MNHEY, SVGAGI. Trimming cost V 6 bases and J 4 bases; bases outside gene matches: 4. The CDR3 region is CASSQGQVYGYTF. CDR3 in DNA: TGTGCCAGCAGCCAGGGACAGGTCTATGGCTACACCTTC.

The chain carries TRBV2 and TRBJ2-3; D gene unclear. The CDR3 sequence is 14 residues long. Germline V CDR1 and CDR2: SNHLY, FYNNEI. V gave up 10 bases and J gave up 0 bases, with 14 bases separating them. The CDR3 here is CAKTAITSTDTQYF. The CDR3, as DNA: TGTGCCAAAACAGCAATCACTAGCACAGATACGCAGTATTTT.

The V and J genes are TRBV24-1 and TRBJ2-1; TRBD1 is a possible D gene (5 bases). Germline-derived CDR1 and CDR2 are KGHDR and SFDVKD. Trimming removed 7 bases at V and 1 base at J, with 19 bases between. The CDR3 runs 17 residues. CDR3 bases: TGTGCCACCAGCCCCCCGACAGCCACCTTTTCCTACAATGAGCAGTTCTTC. Protein sequence: CATSPPTATFSYNEQFF.

V is TRBV6-6 and J is TRBJ1-5; D is possibly TRBD1 (5 bases). Germline V gene lookup returns CDR1 MNHNY and CDR2 SVGAGI (reference sequence). This CDR3 is built from 13 residues. Between the trimmed V and J ends, which lost 6 bases and 11 bases, there was a span of 17 bases. The CDR3 DNA reads TGTGCCAGCAGCCCCGGGGGGGTTCCAGCCCAGCATTTT. It codes for CASSPGGVPAQHF.

The V and J genes are TRBV2 and TRBJ1-1; 8 positions agree with TRBD1. The CDR3 totals 13 residues. The germline gives CDR1 SNHLY, CDR2 FYNNEI. V was clipped by 9 bases and J by 6 bases; unmatched bases: 9. CDR3 sequence: CASRRTGLAEAFF. CDR3 nucleotide sequence: TGTGCCAGTCGGAGGACAGGGTTAGCTGAAGCTTTCTTT.

V is TRBV30 and J is TRBJ1-1; 7 positions match TRBD1. V was pared by 1 base and J by 6 bases, with 2 bases of the junction left unmatched. The CDR3 length is 12 residues. CDR1 and CDR2 from the germline V gene are GTSNPN and SVGIG (reference sequence). As DNA, the CDR3 is TGTGCCTGGAGTGACAGGGGTTCTGAAGCTTTCTTT. This encodes CAWSDRGSEAFF.

V and J are TRBV10-1 and TRBJ2-1, with a possible D match to TRBD1 (6 bases). Germline CDR1 WNHNN, CDR2 SYGVQD (reference sequence). V was clipped by 6 bases and J by 0 bases, with 12 bases between them. There are 15 residues in the CDR3. CDR3 region: CASSFDRSSYNEQFF. The CDR3 DNA follows: TGCGCCAGCAGCTTTGACAGGAGCTCCTACAATGAGCAGTTCTTC.

This clone came up once. V is TRBV19 and J is TRBJ2-5; 8 bases match TRBD1. J gave up 5 bases and V 6 bases, and 2 bases lay outside the gene matches. Germline CDR1 is LNHDA and CDR2 is SQIVND (reference sequence). This CDR3 comprises 12 residues. Here the CDR3 reads CASRGQGETQYF. CDR3 nucleotides: TGTGCCAGTAGAGGACAGGGTGAGACCCAGTACTTC.

As for this clone: One junction end does not reproduce the germline sequence, and a read error may be involved. The chain links TRBV20-1 to TRBJ2-4; D is unresolved. The CDR3 extends over 11 amino acids. Germline CDR1 reads DFQATT; CDR2 reads SNEGSKA (reference sequence). The CDR3 sequence is CSARDPGEGDF. DNA for the CDR3: TGCAGTGCTAGAGATCCCGGAGAAGGAGACTTC.

J is TRBJ2-7 and V is TRBV28; D is uncertain. This CDR3 region has 13 residues. Trimming cost V 2 bases and J 2 bases, with 7 bases left between them. Per germline, CDR1 MDHEN and CDR2 SYDVKM. For the CDR3, the DNA is TGTGCCAGCAGTTTACCGGAAGCCTACGAGCAGTACTTC. It codes for CASSLPEAYEQYF.

The chain combines TRBV4-2 with TRBJ2-1, with TRBD2 matching 9 bases. Trimming took 1 base from V and 4 from J; bases not matched to a gene: 5. From germline, CDR1 is LGHNA and CDR2 YNFKEQ. The CDR3 loop spans 16 amino acids. The CDR3 reads CASSQVGLAGYNEQFF. CDR3 sequence (DNA): TGTGCCAGCAGCCAAGTTGGGCTAGCGGGGTACAATGAGCAGTTCTTC.

This chain connects TRBV7-9 to TRBJ1-2, with D maybe TRBD1 (6 bases). V lost 3 bases to trimming and J lost 5 bases, with 13 bases between them. Germline-derived CDR1 and CDR2 are SEHNR and FQNEAQ (reference sequence). This CDR3 is 14 amino acids long. DNA of the CDR3: TGTGCCAGCAGCTTCCCCGTGGGGGCGTATGGCTACACCTTC. This gives the protein CASSFPVGAYGYTF.

The gene calls are TRBV10-1 and TRBJ2-3, with D tentatively TRBD1 (5 bases). V lost 2 bases, J lost 3 bases, and 6 bases lay in between. This CDR3 is 13 amino acids long. Germline CDR1 is WNHNN and CDR2 is SYGVQD (reference sequence). DNA for the CDR3: TGCGCCAGCAGTGAGGCAGGGACAGATACGCAGTATTTT. Protein sequence: CASSEAGTDTQYF.

The chain carries TRBV5-1 and TRBJ2-3; D gene unclear. V was cut by 0 bases and J by 5 bases, with 4 bases left in between. The germline gives CDR1 SGHRS, CDR2 YFSETQ. The CDR3 totals 12 residues. The CDR3 protein is CASSLEGDTQYF. CDR3 sequence (DNA): TGCGCCAGCAGCTTGGAGGGAGATACGCAGTATTTT.

This sequence joins TRBV4-1 and TRBJ2-7; D call uncertain. With 0 bases removed from V and 2 bases from J, the gap between germline ends came to 8 bases. The germline CDR1 and CDR2 sequences are MGHRA and YSYEKL. The CDR3 covers 14 residues. The CDR3 is CASSQDGPTYEQYF. For the CDR3, the DNA is TGCGCCAGCAGCCAAGACGGTCCTACCTACGAGCAGTACTTC.